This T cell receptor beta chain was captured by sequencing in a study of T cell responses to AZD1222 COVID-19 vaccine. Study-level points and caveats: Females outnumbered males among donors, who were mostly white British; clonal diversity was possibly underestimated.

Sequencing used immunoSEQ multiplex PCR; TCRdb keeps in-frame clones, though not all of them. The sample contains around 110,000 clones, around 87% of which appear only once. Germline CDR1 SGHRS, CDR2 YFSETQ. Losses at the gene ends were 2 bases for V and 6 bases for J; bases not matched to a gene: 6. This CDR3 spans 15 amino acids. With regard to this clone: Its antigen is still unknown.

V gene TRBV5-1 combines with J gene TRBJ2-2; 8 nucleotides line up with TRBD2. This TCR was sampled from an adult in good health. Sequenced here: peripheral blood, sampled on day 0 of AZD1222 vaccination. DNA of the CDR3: TGCGCCAGCAGCTTCCAAGCGGGAGTCCCCGGGGAGCTGTTTTTT. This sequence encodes CASSFQAGVPGELFF. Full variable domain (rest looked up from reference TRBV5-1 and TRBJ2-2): KAGVTQTPRYLIKTRGQQVTLSCSPISGHRSVSWYQQTPGQGLQFLFEYFSETQRNKGNFPGRFSGRQFSNSRSEMNVSTLELGDSALYLCASSFQAGVPGELFFGEGSRLTVL.